This is a list of T cell receptor beta chains from one sample in a study of cytomegalovirus exposure and HLA in healthy donors. The method was immunoSEQ multiplex PCR; TCRdb's version includes in-frame clones alone and lacks a portion of them. In the table there are approximately 170,000 clones, 79% of which are singletons. Sequenced material: PBMCs. The receptors stem from a woman aged 18-29 years in good health and CMV-seronegative. Both conserved end residues are part of each CDR3. The D gene is left open where the match is weak. For some rows the clone size is stated as once, few or many, or as a class when expanded; others skip it.

clone size	V gene	J gene	D gene	CDR3 DNA	CDR3 protein
NA	TRBV19	TRBJ2-3	NA	TGTGCCAGTAGTCCCCGGGGTAGCGGCACAGATACGCAGTATTTT	CASSPRGSGTDTQYF
few	TRBV27	TRBJ2-7	TRBD1	TGTGCCAGCAGTTGGACCGGGACAGGAACCTACGAGCAGTACTTC	CASSWTGTGTYEQYF
NA	TRBV2	TRBJ2-7	TRBD1	TGTGCCAGCAGGGATGAGGGGGCCTACCTCTCCTACGAGCAGTACTTC	CASRDEGAYLSYEQYF
NA	TRBV6-5	TRBJ2-2	NA	TGTGCCAGCAGTTACAATACCGCAGGATCTTACGGGGAGCTGTTTTTT	CASSYNTAGSYGELFF
few	TRBV6-5	TRBJ2-7	TRBD1	TGTGCCAGCAGCCGGACAGGGGGCGAGCAGTACTTC	CASSRTGGEQYF
NA	TRBV5-1	TRBJ1-2	TRBD1	TGCGCCAGCAGCTTGACAGGGGCAGACTATGGCTACACCTTC	CASSLTGADYGYTF
NA	TRBV6-1	TRBJ2-7	TRBD2	TGTGCCGGAACCGGACTAGCGGGAACCCAGCAGTACTTC	CAGTGLAGTQQYF
NA	TRBV4-2	TRBJ1-6	NA	TGTGCCAGCAGCCAAGGCGGGCAGTGGAATTCACCCCTCCACTTT	CASSQGGQWNSPLHF
few	TRBV2	TRBJ2-1	TRBD2	TGTGCCAGCAGTACCGGGACTAGCGGTCGGGGAGAGCAGTTCTTC	CASSTGTSGRGEQFF
NA	TRBV11-2	TRBJ1-1	NA	TGTGCCAGCAGCTTAGATCGGAGGACTGAAGCTTTCTTT	CASSLDRRTEAFF
NA	TRBV29-1	TRBJ2-5	TRBD2	TGCAGCGTTGAAGGCGGGACTAGCGGGAGGGCAGGAGAGACCCAGTACTTC	CSVEGGTSGRAGETQYF
NA	TRBV5-1	TRBJ2-2	TRBD2	TGCGCCAGCAGCCTCGGGACTAGCGAGACCGGGGAGCTGTTTTTT	CASSLGTSETGELFF
once	TRBV7-9	TRBJ1-6	TRBD1	TGTGCCAGCAGCTTTGAACTCCGGACAGGGCATAATTCACCCCTCCACTTT	CASSFELRTGHNSPLHF
once	TRBV5-1	TRBJ2-5	NA	TGCGCCAGCAGCTTGGTTCCCTCGGAGACCCAGTACTTC	CASSLVPSETQYF
NA	TRBV5-1	TRBJ2-1	TRBD2	TGCGCCAGCAGACTGGGACTAGGAGGCAATGAGCAGTTCTTC	CASRLGLGGNEQFF
few	TRBV5-7	TRBJ1-5	TRBD1	TGTGCCAGCAGCTTGTCGACAGGGGGTTTGAATCAGCCCCAGCATTTT	CASSLSTGGLNQPQHF
NA	TRBV7-2	TRBJ1-4	TRBD1	TGTGCCAGCAGCCTGGACAGGGGTGAAAAACTGTTTTTT	CASSLDRGEKLFF
NA	TRBV27	TRBJ2-3	NA	TGTGCCAGCAGTTTCTCGGGAGTTTCGGCAGATACGCAGTATTTT	CASSFSGVSADTQYF
few	TRBV28	TRBJ1-1	NA	TGTGCCAGCAGTCCCCCCGGGGACATCCTAACCCTTGCTGAAGCTTTCTTT	CASSPPGDILTLAEAFF
NA	TRBV10-2	TRBJ1-1	TRBD1	TGCGCCAGGGGAGGGGACAGGACTAAATTGAACACTGAAGCTTTCTTT	CARGGDRTKLNTEAFF
few	TRBV7-9	TRBJ2-1	TRBD2	TGTGCCAGCAGCTTATCGACTAGCGGGGAAAATGAGCAGTTCTTC	CASSLSTSGENEQFF
NA	TRBV19	TRBJ1-5	NA	TGTGCCAGATATAGCAATCAGCCCCAGCATTTT	CARYSNQPQHF
once	TRBV19	TRBJ1-3	NA	TGTGCCAGTAGTTCGGACAGAAGAAACACCATATATTTT	CASSSDRRNTIYF
NA	TRBV5-4	TRBJ1-1	NA	TGTGCCAGCAGCCCCCGGGGGAGGGAAGCTTTCTTT	CASSPRGREAFF
NA	TRBV7-2	TRBJ2-1	TRBD2	TGTGCCAGCAGCTTAGCGCGGGGGGGCGGCAATGAGCAGTTCTTC	CASSLARGGGNEQFF
NA	TRBV30	TRBJ2-3	NA	TGTGCCTGGAGGGCAAGAAGCACAGATACGCAGTATTTT	CAWRARSTDTQYF
NA	TRBV6-6	TRBJ2-7	NA	TGTGCCAGCATCTTTGAGCCCCATGACGAGCAGTACTTC	CASIFEPHDEQYF
once	TRBV30	TRBJ2-7	TRBD2	TGTGCCTGGAGTGGACTTAGCGGGAGCGCCTACGAGCAGTACTTC	CAWSGLSGSAYEQYF
NA	TRBV7-2	TRBJ2-2	NA	TGTGCCAGCAGCTTAGCGCCGGTAGCGAACACCGGGGAGCTGTTTTTT	CASSLAPVANTGELFF
NA	TRBV10-3	TRBJ2-7	TRBD1	TGTGCCATCAGTGAGGGACAGGCGAGCTCCTACGAGCAGTACTTC	CAISEGQASSYEQYF
NA	TRBV6-5	TRBJ2-2	NA	TGTGCCAGCAGTTACCGAGACACCGGGGAGCTGTTTTTT	CASSYRDTGELFF
once	TRBV6-6	TRBJ2-7	TRBD1	TGTGCCAGCAGTTACTCGGACAGGGTAATAGGGGAGCAGTACTTC	CASSYSDRVIGEQYF
NA	TRBV15	TRBJ2-1	NA	TGTGCCACCAGCAGAGATACTGCGGGCTCCTACAATGAGCAGTTCTTC	CATSRDTAGSYNEQFF
NA	TRBV11-2	TRBJ1-1	NA	TGTGCCAGCAGCTCAACCCCCACGAGCACTGAAGCTTTCTTT	CASSSTPTSTEAFF
NA	TRBV30	TRBJ1-2	NA	TGTGCCTGGAGGCAAGACTTGGCGTATGGCTACACCTTC	CAWRQDLAYGYTF
NA	TRBV6-5	TRBJ2-7	NA	TGTGCCAGCAGGCCAGGGGATACCGACGAGCAGTACTTC	CASRPGDTDEQYF
few	TRBV19	TRBJ1-4	NA	TGTGCCAGTAGTAGGAGGACCGAACTGTTTTTT	CASSRRTELFF
NA	TRBV28	TRBJ1-4	TRBD1	TGTGCCAGCAGTTTAACGTTACAGGGGGGGGTGGCAAAACTGTTTTTT	CASSLTLQGGVAKLFF